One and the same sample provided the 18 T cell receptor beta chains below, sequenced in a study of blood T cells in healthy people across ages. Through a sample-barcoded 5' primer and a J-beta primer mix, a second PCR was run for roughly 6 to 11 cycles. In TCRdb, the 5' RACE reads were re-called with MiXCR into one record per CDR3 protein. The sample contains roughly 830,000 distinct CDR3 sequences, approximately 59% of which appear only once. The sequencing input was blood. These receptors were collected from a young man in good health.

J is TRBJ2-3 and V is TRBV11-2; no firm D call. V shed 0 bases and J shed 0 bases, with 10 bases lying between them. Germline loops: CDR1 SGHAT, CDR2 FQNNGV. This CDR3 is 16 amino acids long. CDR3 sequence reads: CASSLEPRPSTDTQYF. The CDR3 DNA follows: TGTGCCAGCAGCTTAGAACCCCGCCCTAGCACAGATACGCAGTATTTT.

The CDR3 region is CAWSVGRGTKNIQYF. The CDR3 DNA follows: TGTGCCTGGAGTGTCGGACGGGGAACCAAAAACATTCAGTACTTC. The chain joins TRBV30 to TRBJ2-4, with D tentatively TRBD2 (5 bases). V dropped 0 bases and J dropped 2 bases, with 11 bases sitting between them. The CDR3 covers 15 residues. Germline V CDR1 and CDR2: GTSNPN, SVGIG (reference sequence).

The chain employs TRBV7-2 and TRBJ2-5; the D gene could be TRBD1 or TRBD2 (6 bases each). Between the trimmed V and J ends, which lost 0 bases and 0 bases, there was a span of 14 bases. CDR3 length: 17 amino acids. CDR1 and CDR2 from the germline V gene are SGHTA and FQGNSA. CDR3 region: CASSLALQGGHQETQYF. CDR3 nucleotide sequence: TGTGCCAGCAGCTTAGCTCTACAGGGAGGCCACCAAGAGACCCAGTACTTC.

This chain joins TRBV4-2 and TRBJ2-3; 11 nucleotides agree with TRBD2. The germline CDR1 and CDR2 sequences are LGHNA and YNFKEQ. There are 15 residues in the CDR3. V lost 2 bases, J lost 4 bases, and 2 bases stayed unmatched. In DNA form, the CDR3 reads TGTGCCAGCAGCCAACCACTAGCGGGGGCAGATACGCAGTATTTT. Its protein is CASSQPLAGADTQYF.

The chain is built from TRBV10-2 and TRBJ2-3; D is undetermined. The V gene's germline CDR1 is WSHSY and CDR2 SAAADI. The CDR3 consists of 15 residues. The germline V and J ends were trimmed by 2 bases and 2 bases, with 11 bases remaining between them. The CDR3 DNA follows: TGCGCCAGCAGTGAGGGACGAGAGGTCACAGATACGCAGTATTTT. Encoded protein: CASSEGREVTDTQYF.

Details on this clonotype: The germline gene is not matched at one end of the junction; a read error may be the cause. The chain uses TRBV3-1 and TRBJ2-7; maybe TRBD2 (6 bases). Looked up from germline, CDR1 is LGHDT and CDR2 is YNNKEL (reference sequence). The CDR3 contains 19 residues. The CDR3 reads CASSQSLPSGGDNTYEQYF. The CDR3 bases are TGCGCCAGCAGCCAATCATTGCCGTCCGGGGGTGACAATACCTACGAGCAGTACTTC.

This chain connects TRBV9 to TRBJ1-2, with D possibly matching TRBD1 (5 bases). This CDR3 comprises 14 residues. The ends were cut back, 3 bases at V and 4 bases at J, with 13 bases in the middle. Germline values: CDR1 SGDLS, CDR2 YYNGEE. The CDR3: CASSGGHDSYGYTF. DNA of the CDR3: TGTGCCAGCAGCGGCGGACACGACTCCTATGGCTACACCTTC.

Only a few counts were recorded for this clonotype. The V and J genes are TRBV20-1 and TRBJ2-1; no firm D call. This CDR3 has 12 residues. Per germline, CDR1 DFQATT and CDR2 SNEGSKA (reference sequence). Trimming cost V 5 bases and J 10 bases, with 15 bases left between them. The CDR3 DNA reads TGCAGTGCTCCCGTGGGATGGGCGGAGCAGTTCTTC. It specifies CSAPVGWAEQFF.

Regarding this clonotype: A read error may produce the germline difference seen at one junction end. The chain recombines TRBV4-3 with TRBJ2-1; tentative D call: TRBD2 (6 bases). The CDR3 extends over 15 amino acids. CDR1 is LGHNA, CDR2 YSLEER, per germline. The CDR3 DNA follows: TGCGCCAGCAGCGAAGCTGGGGGGACCTACAAGGAGCAGTTCTTC. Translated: CASSEAGGTYKEQFF.

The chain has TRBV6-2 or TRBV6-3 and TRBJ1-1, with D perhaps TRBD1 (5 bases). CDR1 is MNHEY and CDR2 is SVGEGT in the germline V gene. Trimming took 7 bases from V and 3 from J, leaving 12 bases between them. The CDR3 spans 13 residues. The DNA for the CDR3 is TGTGCCAGCACCTTGGAAGGGGACACTGAAGCTTTCTTT. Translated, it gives CASTLEGDTEAFF.

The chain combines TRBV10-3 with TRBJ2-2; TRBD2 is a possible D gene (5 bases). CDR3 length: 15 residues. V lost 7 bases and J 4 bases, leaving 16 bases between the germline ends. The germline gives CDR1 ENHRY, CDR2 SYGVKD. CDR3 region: CAITEFGDATGELFF. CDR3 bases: TGTGCCATCACTGAATTCGGGGATGCCACCGGGGAGCTGTTTTTT.

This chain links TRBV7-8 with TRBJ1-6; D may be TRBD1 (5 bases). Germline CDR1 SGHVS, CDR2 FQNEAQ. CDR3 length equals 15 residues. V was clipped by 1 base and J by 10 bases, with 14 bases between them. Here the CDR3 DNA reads TGTGCCAGCAGCTTAGGGGGGAGGGCTAGGTCACCCCTCCACTTT. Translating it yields CASSLGGRARSPLHF. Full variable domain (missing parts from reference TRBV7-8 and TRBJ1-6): GAGVSQSPRYKVAKRGQDVALRCDPISGHVSLFWYQQALGQGPEFLTYFQNEAQLDKSGLPSDRFFAERPEGSVSTLKIQRTQQEDSAVYLCASSLGGRARSPLHFGNGTRLTVT.

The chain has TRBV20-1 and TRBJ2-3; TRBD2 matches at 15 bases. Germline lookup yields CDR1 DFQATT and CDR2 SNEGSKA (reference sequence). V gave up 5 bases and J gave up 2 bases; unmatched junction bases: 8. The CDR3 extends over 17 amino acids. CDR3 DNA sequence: TGCAGTGCTCTGCCGGGACTAGCGGGGGGAAACACAGATACGCAGTATTTT. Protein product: CSALPGLAGGNTDTQYF.

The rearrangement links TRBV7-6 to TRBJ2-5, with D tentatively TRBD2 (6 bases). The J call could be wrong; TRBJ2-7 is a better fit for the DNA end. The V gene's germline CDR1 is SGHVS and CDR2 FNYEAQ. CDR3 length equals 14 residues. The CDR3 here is CASSLELWRDEQYF. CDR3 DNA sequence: TGTGCCAGCAGCTTAGAATTATGGAGGGACGAGCAGTACTTC.

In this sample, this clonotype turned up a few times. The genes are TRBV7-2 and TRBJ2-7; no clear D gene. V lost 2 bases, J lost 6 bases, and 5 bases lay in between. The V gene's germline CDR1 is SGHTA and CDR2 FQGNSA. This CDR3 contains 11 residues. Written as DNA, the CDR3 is TGTGCCAGCAGCTTATATAGCGAGCAGTACTTC. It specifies CASSLYSEQYF. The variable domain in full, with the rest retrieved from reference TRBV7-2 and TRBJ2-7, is GAGVSQSPSNKVTEKGKDVELRCDPISGHTALYWYRQSLGQGLEFLIYFQGNSAPDKSGLPSDRFSAERTGGSVSTLTIQRTQQEDSAVYLCASSLYSEQYFGPGTRLTVT.

The chain's CDR3 is CASSQDGTGDGQFF. As DNA, the CDR3 is TGCGCCAGCAGCCAAGACGGGACAGGGGATGGGCAGTTCTTC. The J gene is TRBJ2-1, the V gene TRBV4-1, with 10 bases lining up with TRBD1. Germline V CDR1 and CDR2: MGHRA, YSYEKL. The CDR3 spans 14 residues. V lost 0 bases and J lost 12; bases outside the gene matches: 5.

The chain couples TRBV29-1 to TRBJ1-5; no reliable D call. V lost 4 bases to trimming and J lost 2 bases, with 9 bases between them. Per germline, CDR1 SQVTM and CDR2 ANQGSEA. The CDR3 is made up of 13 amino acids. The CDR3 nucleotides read TGCAGCGTTGTAACAGTCGGCAATCAGCCCCAGCATTTT. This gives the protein CSVVTVGNQPQHF.

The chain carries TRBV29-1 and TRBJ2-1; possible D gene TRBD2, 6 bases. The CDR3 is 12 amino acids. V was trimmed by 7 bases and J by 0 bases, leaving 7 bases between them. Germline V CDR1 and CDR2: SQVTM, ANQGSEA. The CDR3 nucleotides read TGCAGCGACGGGAGCTCCTACAATGAGCAGTTCTTC. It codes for CSDGSSYNEQFF.